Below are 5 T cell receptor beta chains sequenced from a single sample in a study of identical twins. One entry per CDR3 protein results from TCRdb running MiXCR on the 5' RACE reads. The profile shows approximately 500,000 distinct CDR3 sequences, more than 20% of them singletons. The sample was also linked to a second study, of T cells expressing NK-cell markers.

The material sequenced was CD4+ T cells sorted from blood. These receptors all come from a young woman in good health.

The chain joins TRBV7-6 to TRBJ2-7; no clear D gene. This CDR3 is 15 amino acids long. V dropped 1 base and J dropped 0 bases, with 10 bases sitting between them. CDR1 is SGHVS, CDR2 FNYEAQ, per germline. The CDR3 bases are TGTGCCAGCAGCTTAGACCCGAAAGCCTCCTACGAGCAGTACTTC. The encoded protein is CASSLDPKASYEQYF.

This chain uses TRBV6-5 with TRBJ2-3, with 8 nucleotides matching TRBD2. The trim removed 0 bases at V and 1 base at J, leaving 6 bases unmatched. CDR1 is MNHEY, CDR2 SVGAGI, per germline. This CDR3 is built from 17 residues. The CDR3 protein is CASSYSLSREGTDTQYF. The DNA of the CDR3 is TGTGCCAGCAGTTACTCTCTCTCGCGGGAGGGCACAGATACGCAGTATTTT.

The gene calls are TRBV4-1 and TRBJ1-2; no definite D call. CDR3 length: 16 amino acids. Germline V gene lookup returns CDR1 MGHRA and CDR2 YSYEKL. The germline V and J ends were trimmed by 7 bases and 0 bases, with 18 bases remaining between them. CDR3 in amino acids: CASNPQAPAPNYGYTF. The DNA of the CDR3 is TGCGCCAGCAACCCACAAGCCCCGGCGCCTAACTATGGCTACACCTTC.

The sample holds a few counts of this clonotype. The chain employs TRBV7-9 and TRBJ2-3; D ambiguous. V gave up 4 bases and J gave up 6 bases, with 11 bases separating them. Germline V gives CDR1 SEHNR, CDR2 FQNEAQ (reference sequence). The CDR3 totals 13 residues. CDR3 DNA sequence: TGTGCCAGCAGCTCCCATCTTGCGGATACGCAGTATTTT. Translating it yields CASSSHLADTQYF.

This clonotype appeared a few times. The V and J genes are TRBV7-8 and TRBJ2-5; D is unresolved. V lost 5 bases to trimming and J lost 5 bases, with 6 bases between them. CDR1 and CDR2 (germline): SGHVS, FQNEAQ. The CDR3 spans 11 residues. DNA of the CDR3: TGTGCCAGCAGCCCCTTCGAGACCCAGTACTTC. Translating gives CASSPFETQYF. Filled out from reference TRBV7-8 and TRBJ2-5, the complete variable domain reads GAGVSQSPRYKVAKRGQDVALRCDPISGHVSLFWYQQALGQGPEFLTYFQNEAQLDKSGLPSDRFFAERPEGSVSTLKIQRTQQEDSAVYLCASSPFETQYFGPGTRLLVL.